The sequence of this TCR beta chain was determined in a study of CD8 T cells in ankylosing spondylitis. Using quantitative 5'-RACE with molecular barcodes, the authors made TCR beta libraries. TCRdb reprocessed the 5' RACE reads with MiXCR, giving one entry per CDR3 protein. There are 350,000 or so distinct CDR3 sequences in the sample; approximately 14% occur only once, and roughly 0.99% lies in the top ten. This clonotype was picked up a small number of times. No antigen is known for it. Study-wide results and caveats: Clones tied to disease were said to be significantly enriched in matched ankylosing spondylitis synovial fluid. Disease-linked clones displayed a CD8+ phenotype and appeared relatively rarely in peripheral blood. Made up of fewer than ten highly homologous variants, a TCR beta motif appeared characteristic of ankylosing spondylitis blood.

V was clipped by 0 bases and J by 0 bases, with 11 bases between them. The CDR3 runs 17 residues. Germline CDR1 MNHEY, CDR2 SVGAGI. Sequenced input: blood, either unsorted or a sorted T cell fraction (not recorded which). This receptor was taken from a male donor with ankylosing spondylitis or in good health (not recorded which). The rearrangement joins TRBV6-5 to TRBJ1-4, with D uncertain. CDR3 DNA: TGTGCCAGCAGTTACTCCGGCAGGCCTGCAACTAATGAAAAACTGTTTTTT. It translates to CASSYSGRPATNEKLFF.